A selection of T cell receptor beta chains follows, all from one sample in a study of cytomegalovirus exposure and HLA in healthy donors. The assay was immunoSEQ multiplex PCR, and TCRdb's table has in-frame clones only and misses some. This table holds just over 95,000 clones, about three quarters found once. The sample was PBMCs. Receptors originate from a human donor in good health. The CDR3 runs from the conserved cysteine through the conserved F or W. The order of the fields is J gene, V gene, D gene, clone size, CDR3 DNA, CDR3 protein. D genes are given only for firm matches. Only part of the rows carry a size: once, few, many, or a class if the clone is expanded.

J gene: TRBJ2-5
V gene: TRBV6-5
D gene: TRBD1
clone size: NA
CDR3 DNA: TGTGCCAGCAGTTACACTACAGGGGGTTTTGGTGAATACTTC
CDR3 protein: CASSYTTGGFGEYF

J gene: TRBJ2-1
V gene: TRBV6-5
D gene: TRBD2
clone size: NA
CDR3 DNA: TGTGCCAGCAGTCTGGGACTAGCGGGTTACAATGAGCAGTTCTTC
CDR3 protein: CASSLGLAGYNEQFF

J gene: TRBJ2-1
V gene: TRBV7-2
D gene: TRBD1
clone size: NA
CDR3 DNA: TGTGCCAGCAGCCCCCGACAGGGGTTAGGGTCCAATGAGCAGTTCTTC
CDR3 protein: CASSPRQGLGSNEQFF

J gene: TRBJ2-7
V gene: TRBV9
D gene: TRBD1
clone size: NA
CDR3 DNA: TGTGCCAGCAGCATAGGGACAGGGCATTCCTACGAGCAGTACTTC
CDR3 protein: CASSIGTGHSYEQYF

J gene: TRBJ1-6
V gene: TRBV21-1
D gene: NA
clone size: NA
CDR3 DNA: TGTGCCAGCAGCAAAGTGCGAGGGAGAGGGATCTTAGGTAATTCACCCCTCCACTTT
CDR3 protein: CASSKVRGRGILGNSPLHF

J gene: TRBJ2-7
V gene: TRBV4-1
D gene: TRBD1
clone size: NA
CDR3 DNA: TGCGCCAGCAGCCAAGGGGACAGTTTTAAGCCTTACGAGCAGTACTTC
CDR3 protein: CASSQGDSFKPYEQYF

J gene: TRBJ2-7
V gene: TRBV14
D gene: TRBD1
clone size: NA
CDR3 DNA: TGTGCCAGCAGCCAGGGACAGACCTACGAGCAGTACTTC
CDR3 protein: CASSQGQTYEQYF

J gene: TRBJ2-1
V gene: TRBV5-4
D gene: NA
clone size: NA
CDR3 DNA: TGTGCCAGCAGCTTGGAGCCCGACAGAGCTTACAATGAGCAGTTCTTC
CDR3 protein: CASSLEPDRAYNEQFF

J gene: TRBJ2-7
V gene: TRBV5-1
D gene: NA
clone size: NA
CDR3 DNA: TGCGCCAGCAGCTTGGGACTCACTACATACGAGCAGTACTTC
CDR3 protein: CASSLGLTTYEQYF

J gene: TRBJ1-2
V gene: TRBV10-3
D gene: TRBD1
clone size: few
CDR3 DNA: TGTGCCATCAGTAACCAAGGACAGGGAGGAGGCTACACCTTC
CDR3 protein: CAISNQGQGGGYTF

J gene: TRBJ1-1
V gene: TRBV7-2
D gene: NA
clone size: NA
CDR3 DNA: TGTGCCAGCACGACACCCATGAACACTGAAGCTTTCTTT
CDR3 protein: CASTTPMNTEAFF

J gene: TRBJ2-1
V gene: TRBV15
D gene: TRBD2
clone size: NA
CDR3 DNA: TGTGCCACCAGCAGAGATGGAAGCGGGAGGGCCAGTGAGCAGTTCTTC
CDR3 protein: CATSRDGSGRASEQFF

J gene: TRBJ2-7
V gene: TRBV4-3
D gene: NA
clone size: NA
CDR3 DNA: TGCGCCAGCAGCCAAGACGAACCGCTCACAGGGCTCCCCTACGAGCAGTACTTC
CDR3 protein: CASSQDEPLTGLPYEQYF

J gene: TRBJ1-5
V gene: TRBV30
D gene: NA
clone size: NA
CDR3 DNA: TGTGCCTGGAGTCTTCAGTCTCAGCCCCAGCATTTT
CDR3 protein: CAWSLQSQPQHF

J gene: TRBJ2-1
V gene: TRBV4-3
D gene: TRBD1
clone size: NA
CDR3 DNA: TGCGCCAGCAGCCAGGACAGGGGGGTCTACAATGAGCAGTTCTTC
CDR3 protein: CASSQDRGVYNEQFF

J gene: TRBJ1-1
V gene: TRBV7-9
D gene: TRBD1
clone size: NA
CDR3 DNA: TGTGCCAGCAGCTTATTCCAGGGACAGGGGGTATTTTGGACTGAAGCTTTCTTT
CDR3 protein: CASSLFQGQGVFWTEAFF

J gene: TRBJ2-5
V gene: TRBV7-2
D gene: NA
clone size: once
CDR3 DNA: TGTGCCAGCAGCTTATCTGGGACACCCCAAGAGACCCAGTACTTC
CDR3 protein: CASSLSGTPQETQYF

J gene: TRBJ2-2
V gene: TRBV6-5
D gene: TRBD1
clone size: NA
CDR3 DNA: TGTGCCAGCAGGACCGGGACAGGGAAAACCGGGGAGCTGTTTTTT
CDR3 protein: CASRTGTGKTGELFF

J gene: TRBJ1-2
V gene: TRBV5-1
D gene: NA
clone size: NA
CDR3 DNA: TGCGCCAGCAGCTTATCTGAGGCCTATGGCTACACCTTC
CDR3 protein: CASSLSEAYGYTF

J gene: TRBJ2-3
V gene: TRBV7-2
D gene: NA
clone size: NA
CDR3 DNA: TGTGCCAGCAGCTTATTTGGGCGCTCCACAGATACGCAGTATTTT
CDR3 protein: CASSLFGRSTDTQYF

J gene: TRBJ1-6
V gene: TRBV19
D gene: TRBD1
clone size: NA
CDR3 DNA: TGTGCCAGTAGTATCCCGGACAGGGTGAATTCACCCCTCCACTTT
CDR3 protein: CASSIPDRVNSPLHF

J gene: TRBJ2-5
V gene: TRBV6-4
D gene: NA
clone size: once
CDR3 DNA: TGTGCCAGTGCACAGGGAAATGGGAAGACCCAGTACTTC
CDR3 protein: CASAQGNGKTQYF

J gene: TRBJ2-1
V gene: TRBV10-2
D gene: TRBD2
clone size: NA
CDR3 DNA: TGCGCCAGCAGACTAGCGGGAAACAATGAGCAGTTCTTC
CDR3 protein: CASRLAGNNEQFF

J gene: TRBJ2-5
V gene: TRBV5-1
D gene: TRBD1
clone size: NA
CDR3 DNA: TGCGCCAGCAGCACCCAGGGGGCTTCAGAGACCCAGTACTTC
CDR3 protein: CASSTQGASETQYF

J gene: TRBJ2-7
V gene: TRBV19
D gene: NA
clone size: NA
CDR3 DNA: TGTGCCAGTAGTTCACGCGCCCAATCCTACGAGCAGTACTTC
CDR3 protein: CASSSRAQSYEQYF

J gene: TRBJ1-2
V gene: TRBV6-5
D gene: NA
clone size: NA
CDR3 DNA: TGTGCCAGCCGGGGTGAGGGCGGCTACACCTTC
CDR3 protein: CASRGEGGYTF

J gene: TRBJ1-1
V gene: TRBV4-3
D gene: NA
clone size: few
CDR3 DNA: TGCGCCAGCAGCTCTAGGCAAGCGAGTAACACTGAAGCTTTCTTT
CDR3 protein: CASSSRQASNTEAFF

J gene: TRBJ2-5
V gene: TRBV19
D gene: TRBD1
clone size: NA
CDR3 DNA: TGTGCCAGTAGTATGGGACAGCAAGAGACCCAGTACTTC
CDR3 protein: CASSMGQQETQYF

J gene: TRBJ2-1
V gene: TRBV5-1
D gene: NA
clone size: NA
CDR3 DNA: TGCGCCAGCAGCCTGGTCGGTACACAGCCCTACAATGAGCAGTTCTTC
CDR3 protein: CASSLVGTQPYNEQFF

J gene: TRBJ1-2
V gene: TRBV2
D gene: NA
clone size: NA
CDR3 DNA: TGTGCCAGCAGTGAAAATATCCCTGTCGGGGGGGATGGCTACACCTTC
CDR3 protein: CASSENIPVGGDGYTF

J gene: TRBJ2-1
V gene: TRBV19
D gene: NA
clone size: NA
CDR3 DNA: TGTGCCAGTAGTATTTCTACTAGACTATCCTACAATGAGCAGTTCTTC
CDR3 protein: CASSISTRLSYNEQFF

J gene: TRBJ1-1
V gene: TRBV11-2
D gene: NA
clone size: few
CDR3 DNA: TGTGCCAGCAGCTTAGTGGCGGTCAACACTGAAGCTTTCTTT
CDR3 protein: CASSLVAVNTEAFF

J gene: TRBJ2-5
V gene: TRBV5-1
D gene: TRBD2
clone size: NA
CDR3 DNA: TGCGCCAGCAGCTTGGCCTTTTTATCGGGAGGGCAAGAGACCCAGTACTTC
CDR3 protein: CASSLAFLSGGQETQYF

J gene: TRBJ1-2
V gene: TRBV2
D gene: TRBD1
clone size: NA
CDR3 DNA: TGTGCCAGCAGTGAAACAGGGGGCGGACTCTATGGCTACACCTTC
CDR3 protein: CASSETGGGLYGYTF

J gene: TRBJ1-4
V gene: TRBV5-1
D gene: TRBD1
clone size: NA
CDR3 DNA: TGCGCCAGCAGCCAAGACGGGACAGCGGATGAAAAACTGTTTTTT
CDR3 protein: CASSQDGTADEKLFF

J gene: TRBJ1-1
V gene: TRBV10-1
D gene: NA
clone size: once
CDR3 DNA: TGCGCCAGCAGTCGGACAGTCAACACTGAAGCTTTCTTT
CDR3 protein: CASSRTVNTEAFF

J gene: TRBJ1-1
V gene: TRBV27
D gene: NA
clone size: NA
CDR3 DNA: TGTGCCAGCAGTTTGTTAAGCTTCGGGGGAAACACTGAAGCTTTCTTT
CDR3 protein: CASSLLSFGGNTEAFF

J gene: TRBJ1-1
V gene: TRBV27
D gene: NA
clone size: NA
CDR3 DNA: TGTGCCAGCAGTTTCCGAGGACGAGGGCAGAACACTGAAGCTTTCTTT
CDR3 protein: CASSFRGRGQNTEAFF

J gene: TRBJ2-1
V gene: TRBV6-5
D gene: NA
clone size: few
CDR3 DNA: TGTGCCAGCAGTTACGGAGGAGATGAGCAGTTCTTC
CDR3 protein: CASSYGGDEQFF

J gene: TRBJ1-6
V gene: TRBV27
D gene: NA
clone size: once
CDR3 DNA: TGTGCCAGCAGCCTGGACACGTCGGCTTCACCCCTCCACTTT
CDR3 protein: CASSLDTSASPLHF

J gene: TRBJ1-4
V gene: TRBV7-8
D gene: NA
clone size: NA
CDR3 DNA: TGTGCCAGCAGCTTACGCCAATCCCGGGGGGCTAGTGAAAAACTGTTTTTT
CDR3 protein: CASSLRQSRGASEKLFF

J gene: TRBJ1-1
V gene: TRBV7-9
D gene: NA
clone size: NA
CDR3 DNA: TGTGCCAGCAGCTCCTGGCACGGGGGAGGAACTGAAGCTTTCTTT
CDR3 protein: CASSSWHGGGTEAFF

J gene: TRBJ2-7
V gene: TRBV6-5
D gene: NA
clone size: NA
CDR3 DNA: TGTGCCAGCAGTTACGCCCCGTTGGGGCAGTTCGAGCAGTACTTC
CDR3 protein: CASSYAPLGQFEQYF

J gene: TRBJ2-1
V gene: TRBV11-3
D gene: NA
clone size: NA
CDR3 DNA: TGTGCCAGCAGCTTAGTCCGGAGCTCCTACAATGAGCAGTTCTTC
CDR3 protein: CASSLVRSSYNEQFF

J gene: TRBJ2-1
V gene: TRBV6-1
D gene: NA
clone size: NA
CDR3 DNA: TGTGCCAGCAGTGACCATGCACAGGGAAGGGTGGGTGAGCAGTTCTTC
CDR3 protein: CASSDHAQGRVGEQFF

J gene: TRBJ2-3
V gene: TRBV7-2
D gene: NA
clone size: NA
CDR3 DNA: TGTGCCAGCAGCTTAGTCGGGAATCCTGCTAGCACAGATACGCAGTATTTT
CDR3 protein: CASSLVGNPASTDTQYF

J gene: TRBJ1-1
V gene: TRBV6-5
D gene: NA
clone size: NA
CDR3 DNA: TGTGCCAGCAGTTCACCGTCAAGGAGCACTGAAGCTTTCTTT
CDR3 protein: CASSSPSRSTEAFF

J gene: TRBJ1-1
V gene: TRBV6-5
D gene: NA
clone size: NA
CDR3 DNA: TGTGCCAGCAGTGTAGGGAGATCGGGGGTCACTGAAGCTTTCTTT
CDR3 protein: CASSVGRSGVTEAFF

J gene: TRBJ2-1
V gene: TRBV5-4
D gene: TRBD2
clone size: NA
CDR3 DNA: TGTGCCAGCAGCTTGGCTGGGATCGGGGGGGAGCAGTTCTTC
CDR3 protein: CASSLAGIGGEQFF

J gene: TRBJ2-7
V gene: TRBV5-1
D gene: TRBD1
clone size: NA
CDR3 DNA: TGCGCCAGCAGCTTGCCAGGGGGCGGTGAGCAGTACTTC
CDR3 protein: CASSLPGGGEQYF

J gene: TRBJ1-1
V gene: TRBV5-1
D gene: NA
clone size: few
CDR3 DNA: TGCGCCAGCGCTAGATCAGGGCAGGGGAACACTGAAGCTTTCTTT
CDR3 protein: CASARSGQGNTEAFF

J gene: TRBJ2-1
V gene: TRBV15
D gene: TRBD2
clone size: NA
CDR3 DNA: TGTGCCACCAGCAGCCCGGGACTAGCGGGCCCCAATGAGCAGTTCTTC
CDR3 protein: CATSSPGLAGPNEQFF

J gene: TRBJ2-2
V gene: TRBV11-3
D gene: TRBD2
clone size: NA
CDR3 DNA: TGTGCCAGCAGCTTAGGGACTAGCGGGAGAAGAGCCGGGGAGCTGTTTTTT
CDR3 protein: CASSLGTSGRRAGELFF